Listed below are T cell receptor beta chains from one sample, sequenced in a study of blood T cell repertoires in COVID-19. Method: immunoSEQ multiplex PCR; TCRdb's copy keeps in-frame clones and lacks some. The sample lists 76,000 or so clones; roughly 90% were seen once. Sequencing was carried out using peripheral blood. These receptors all come from a man aged 80 or over in a cohort sampled during active COVID-19. Each CDR3 is given with its conserved first and last residue. D genes are given only for firm matches. Clone size is shown for a subset of rows, as once, few, many or a class of expanded clone.

J gene,V gene,D gene,CDR3 length,clone size,CDR3 protein,CDR3 DNA
TRBJ2-5,TRBV11-2,NA,13,NA,CASSSTRVGTQYF,TGTGCCAGCAGCTCCACGAGGGTTGGGACCCAGTACTTC
TRBJ2-7,TRBV7-2,TRBD1,15,once,CASSYRGSLSYEQYF,TGTGCCAGCAGCTACAGGGGTTCCCTTTCCTACGAGCAGTACTTC
TRBJ1-4,TRBV5-1,TRBD1,15,NA,CASKRTGVTNEKLFF,TGCGCCAGCAAGAGGACAGGGGTGACTAATGAAAAACTGTTTTTT
TRBJ2-5,TRBV2,TRBD1,14,NA,CASSSNGQGETQYF,TGTGCCAGCAGTTCAAATGGACAGGGCGAGACCCAGTACTTC
TRBJ2-7,TRBV12-2,NA,18,once,CASRTSRESRTVIYEQYF,TGTGCAAGTCGCACCTCTCGGGAGTCTCGAACCGTCATTTACGAGCAGTACTTC
TRBJ2-1,TRBV4-3,TRBD2,16,NA,CASSQVLAGTYNEQFF,TGCGCCAGCAGCCAAGTGCTAGCGGGGACCTACAATGAGCAGTTCTTC
TRBJ2-3,TRBV2,TRBD2,17,NA,CASRGIGAGAPTDTQYF,TGTGCCAGCAGGGGAATTGGAGCGGGGGCCCCCACAGATACGCAGTATTTT
TRBJ2-2,TRBV4-1,NA,15,NA,CASSPRADLGGELFF,TGCGCCAGCAGCCCCAGGGCGGACCTGGGCGGGGAGCTGTTTTTT
TRBJ2-1,TRBV18,NA,15,NA,CASSLLASSYNEQFF,TGTGCCAGCTCTTTGTTAGCGAGCTCCTACAATGAGCAGTTCTTC
TRBJ2-3,TRBV7-2,NA,14,NA,CASSLEGGSDTQYF,TGTGCCAGCAGCTTAGAAGGGGGATCAGATACGCAGTATTTT
TRBJ2-4,TRBV19,TRBD1,18,NA,CASSSQGTYWLAKNIQYF,TGTGCCAGTAGTTCACAGGGGACCTACTGGTTAGCCAAAAACATTCAGTACTTC
TRBJ2-1,TRBV5-5,NA,15,NA,CASRLGTGPGNEQFF,TGTGCCAGCAGATTGGGGACTGGGCCTGGCAATGAGCAGTTCTTC
TRBJ1-3,TRBV7-9,NA,17,NA,CASSLYYQASSGNTIYF,TGTGCCAGCAGCTTATATTACCAGGCCAGCTCTGGAAACACCATATATTTT
TRBJ1-4,TRBV11-2,NA,18,NA,CASSPRQAILATNEKLFF,TGTGCCAGCAGCCCCCGACAGGCAATACTTGCAACTAATGAAAAACTGTTTTTT
TRBJ2-5,TRBV12-3/TRBV12-4,TRBD1,13,NA,CASSGETGGTQYF,TGTGCCAGCAGTGGCGAGACAGGGGGGACCCAGTACTTC
TRBJ1-5,TRBV6-5,NA,13,NA,CASRVRGAQPQHF,TGTGCCTCCCGGGTAAGGGGCGCTCAGCCCCAGCATTTT
TRBJ1-2,TRBV9,TRBD1,14,NA,CASSAEGQNYGYTF,TGTGCCAGCAGCGCAGAGGGACAGAACTATGGCTACACCTTC
TRBJ2-3,TRBV4-3,NA,11,NA,CASSSLDTQYF,TGCGCCAGCAGCTCTCTAGATACGCAGTATTTT
TRBJ2-7,TRBV19,TRBD2,15,NA,CASSIGVTSTYEQYF,TGTGCCAGTAGTATTGGAGTGACTAGCACCTACGAGCAGTACTTC
TRBJ2-3,TRBV12-5,NA,15,NA,CASHRDRGDTDTQYF,TGTGCTAGTCACAGGGACCGTGGGGACACAGATACGCAGTATTTT
TRBJ1-6,TRBV7-6,TRBD1,14,NA,CASSVQGADSPLHF,TGTGCCAGCAGCGTACAGGGGGCAGATTCACCCCTCCACTTT
TRBJ1-2,TRBV20-1,NA,12,NA,CSASVRGYGYTF,TGCAGTGCTAGTGTGCGAGGATATGGCTACACCTTC
TRBJ2-2,TRBV10-3,NA,16,NA,CAIRPGQTTNTGELFF,TGTGCCATCAGACCTGGACAGACAACGAACACCGGGGAGCTGTTTTTT
TRBJ1-1,TRBV6-2/TRBV6-3,NA,16,NA,CASSSFEQGRWTEAFF,TGTGCCAGCAGCTCCTTTGAACAGGGCAGGTGGACTGAAGCTTTCTTT
TRBJ2-2,TRBV4-2,TRBD1,17,NA,CASSLRGQGADTGELFF,TGTGCCAGCAGCCTCCGCGGACAGGGGGCGGACACCGGGGAGCTGTTTTTT
TRBJ2-7,TRBV5-1,TRBD1,15,NA,CASSLNPDRGNEQYF,TGCGCCAGCAGCTTGAATCCGGACAGGGGTAACGAGCAGTACTTC
TRBJ1-6,TRBV7-3,NA,15,NA,CASRKTGAGNSPLHF,TGTGCCAGCAGAAAGACAGGAGCCGGGAATTCACCCCTCCACTTT
TRBJ2-3,TRBV19,TRBD2,19,NA,CASSMGEGLAGGPVNTQYF,TGTGCCAGTAGTATGGGCGAAGGACTAGCGGGGGGCCCTGTAAATACGCAGTATTTT
TRBJ2-3,TRBV10-3,TRBD1,14,NA,CAIKGTGSTDTQYF,TGTGCCATCAAAGGGACAGGGAGCACAGATACGCAGTATTTT
TRBJ1-1,TRBV13,NA,13,NA,CASQAADAPGAFF,TGTGCCAGCCAGGCAGCGGATGCACCCGGGGCTTTCTTT
TRBJ2-1,TRBV27,NA,11,NA,CASRTTGEQFF,TGTGCCAGCAGGACTACTGGTGAGCAGTTCTTC
TRBJ1-4,TRBV3-1/TRBV3-2,NA,15,NA,CASSQDEDSFQKLFF,TGTGCCAGCAGCCAAGACGAGGATAGTTTTCAAAAACTGTTTTTT
TRBJ2-5,TRBV6-5,TRBD1,14,NA,CASRPAGGEWTQYF,TGTGCCAGCCGACCGGCAGGGGGCGAGTGGACCCAGTACTTC
TRBJ2-5,TRBV3-1/TRBV3-2,NA,15,NA,CASSQDLNPVATQYF,TGTGCCAGCAGCCAAGATTTAAACCCGGTTGCAACCCAGTACTTC
TRBJ1-2,TRBV5-8,TRBD1,16,NA,CASSSIVGQGNYGYTF,TGTGCCAGCAGCTCGATTGTGGGACAGGGAAACTATGGCTACACCTTC
TRBJ1-1,TRBV7-9,TRBD1,13,NA,CASSFRWDSEAFF,TGTGCCAGCAGCTTTCGTTGGGACAGTGAAGCTTTCTTT
TRBJ2-3,TRBV11-2,TRBD2,14,NA,CASSPGGAGDTQYF,TGTGCCAGCAGCCCCGGGGGGGCCGGAGATACGCAGTATTTT
TRBJ1-3,TRBV13,NA,19,NA,CASSAREGTPGTSGNTIYF,TGTGCCAGCAGCGCTCGGGAGGGGACGCCGGGAACCTCTGGAAACACCATATATTTT
TRBJ1-5,TRBV6-2/TRBV6-3,TRBD1,17,NA,CASSYRYGQGASQPQHF,TGTGCCAGCAGTTACCGATACGGACAGGGGGCTAGTCAGCCCCAGCATTTT
TRBJ2-7,TRBV6-2/TRBV6-3,NA,12,NA,CASSYAQLEQYF,TGTGCCAGCAGTTACGCACAGCTGGAGCAGTACTTC
TRBJ2-1,TRBV7-9,NA,14,once,CASSLGTGEDEQFF,TGTGCCAGCAGCTTAGGAACAGGGGAGGATGAGCAGTTCTTC
TRBJ2-5,TRBV7-2,TRBD2,15,NA,CASSPNTSGAETQYF,TGTGCCAGCAGCCCAAATACTAGCGGGGCAGAGACCCAGTACTTC
TRBJ2-3,TRBV25-1,TRBD2,17,NA,CASSEYRRGGLTDTQYF,TGTGCCAGCAGTGAATATAGGCGGGGGGGTTTGACAGATACGCAGTATTTT
TRBJ2-2,TRBV2,TRBD2,17,once,CASSWTSGDPNTGELFF,TGTGCCAGCAGTTGGACTAGCGGGGATCCGAACACCGGGGAGCTGTTTTTT
TRBJ1-2,TRBV28,TRBD1,12,few,CASSLETGVHTF,TGTGCCAGCAGTTTAGAGACAGGGGTCCACACCTTC
TRBJ1-2,TRBV27,NA,13,NA,CASSLTANYGYTF,TGTGCCAGCAGTTTAACAGCCAACTATGGCTACACCTTC
TRBJ1-6,TRBV10-3,NA,12,NA,CAIRANNSPLHF,TGTGCCATCAGAGCTAACAATTCACCCCTCCACTTT
TRBJ2-5,TRBV7-2,NA,13,NA,CASSPRDLETQYF,TGTGCCAGCAGCCCCCGGGACTTAGAGACCCAGTACTTC
TRBJ1-2,TRBV10-3,TRBD1,12,few,CAISEGDSLYTF,TGTGCCATCAGCGAAGGGGACAGTCTCTACACCTTC
TRBJ2-1,TRBV7-6,TRBD2,15,NA,CASSGLSGGLNEQFF,TGTGCCAGCAGCGGGTTGAGCGGGGGACTCAATGAGCAGTTCTTC
TRBJ1-2,TRBV19,NA,11,once,CASNRNYGYTF,TGTGCCAGTAATCGGAACTATGGCTACACCTTC
TRBJ1-2,TRBV7-2,NA,14,NA,CASSSRGQGSVYTF,TGTGCCAGCAGCTCCCGCGGCCAGGGAAGCGTCTACACCTTC
TRBJ1-2,TRBV6-5,TRBD1,13,NA,CASRRQGSYGYTF,TGTGCCAGCCGCCGACAGGGGAGCTATGGCTACACCTTC
TRBJ2-1,TRBV7-8,TRBD1,17,NA,CASSLGQKTTGENEQFF,TGTGCCAGCAGCTTAGGGCAGAAAACTACAGGGGAAAATGAGCAGTTCTTC
TRBJ2-3,TRBV4-2,TRBD2,17,NA,CASSQEPFGGGTDTQYF,TGTGCCAGCAGCCAAGAGCCCTTCGGCGGGGGTACAGATACGCAGTATTTT
TRBJ2-1,TRBV7-2,TRBD2,17,NA,CASSLGPRGGGYNEQFF,TGTGCCAGCAGCTTAGGCCCCCGAGGCGGGGGGTACAATGAGCAGTTCTTC
TRBJ1-2,TRBV3-1/TRBV3-2,NA,14,NA,CASSQGLTDYGYTF,TGTGCCAGCAGCCAAGGGTTGACAGACTATGGCTACACCTTC
TRBJ2-6,TRBV10-1,TRBD2,20,NA,CASTLGLAGGPTSGANVLTF,TGCGCCAGCACCCTGGGACTAGCGGGGGGCCCTACCTCTGGGGCCAACGTCCTGACTTTC
TRBJ2-5,TRBV4-3,TRBD2,15,NA,CASSPGTSGQETQYF,TGCGCCAGCAGCCCGGGGACTAGCGGGCAAGAGACCCAGTACTTC
TRBJ1-3,TRBV10-3,NA,16,once,CAISESWTVFGNTIYF,TGTGCCATCAGTGAGTCGTGGACAGTTTTTGGAAACACCATATATTTT